The clone carrying this T cell receptor (beta chain) was seen a few times. The antigen remains unidentified. This sample was included in a study of T cells in Graves' hyperthyroidism and ophthalmopathy. General study results and limits: Stable hyperthyroidism was told apart from ophthalmopathy by a model built on 13 V-J features. Most thyroid clonotypes that were expanded above 0.001 also turned up in blood.

Using RNA transcripts as the source, TCR beta CDR3 regions were amplified. During a first-round RT-PCR of the TCR CDR3, the HTBI primer set was used. TCRdb passed the multiplex PCR reads through MiXCR, listing each CDR3 protein once. The sample consists of roughly 560,000 distinct CDR3 sequences, about 14% of them appearing once. V shed 2 bases and J 6 bases; nucleotides not matched to a gene: 6. CDR1 and CDR2 (germline): SGDLS, YYNGEE. This CDR3 comprises 14 residues. Ophthalmopathy cases met thresholds of Clinical Activity Score at least 3, NOSPECS grade at least 4 and duration under 3 months. Diagnosis rested on symptoms, serum thyroxine and TRAb, thyroid ultrasound, and orbital computed tomography.

The chain carries TRBV9 and TRBJ1-1, with 8 bases aligning to TRBD1. The sample was blood. The source of this sequence is a woman aged 35 to 49 with Graves' ophthalmopathy. CDR3 DNA: TGTGCCAGCAGCGTTACCGGGACAGGCTCTGAAGCTTTCTTT. As protein: CASSVTGTGSEAFF.